This TCR beta chain was identified during a study of blood T cell repertoires in COVID-19. Study at large: The United States, Italy and Spain supplied acute and convalescent COVID-19 samples.

This clone was counted once. As originally analysed: Amplification from reference gene primers served as the basis for estimated nucleated cell counts. The data were produced by immunoSEQ multiplex PCR, yet TCRdb's version contains in-frame clones alone and is incomplete. The V and J calls and clone size were taken over from that table, and D and trimming were inferred from the DNA. The sample has a few hundred thousand clones; over 80% are singletons. Residents of about two dozen US areas, aged about 18 to 95 years, made up the participants. Recovered status in Cohort 3 required two negative PCRs, clearance, or symptom resolution. V shed 2 bases and J 5 bases; nucleotides not matched to a gene: 1. Looked up from germline, CDR1 is SGHVS and CDR2 is FNYEAQ. CDR3 size: 13 residues.

The receptor was derived from a man younger than 40 who had recovered from COVID-19. The material sequenced was PBMCs or T cells enriched from blood (not recorded which). This chain joins TRBV7-6 and TRBJ1-2, with 8 nucleotides matching TRBD1. The CDR3 nucleotides read TGTGCCAGCAGCTTATACAGGGGGTATGGCTACACCTTC. Its translation: CASSLYRGYGYTF.